This T cell receptor beta chain is from a study of shared clonotypes between healthy human individuals. Study results and caveats: Expectations were that clonotype sharing among donors would be affected by sequencing depth. Rarefaction exposed incomplete sorted-subset sequencing despite large depth.

The germline V gene has CDR1 WSHSY and CDR2 SAAADI. The CDR3 contains 14 residues. V trimming: 7 bases; J trimming: 5 bases; junction bases outside the gene matches: 6. Healthy and HIV-negative, the adult donors had no recent acute infections or vaccinations. Using immunoSEQ multiplex PCR, the repertoire was profiled, and TCRdb retains in-frame clones only, with some absent. The profile shows 850,000 to 1,200,000 clones, around four fifths of them singletons. This clone was found many times. Antigen unknown. Sequenced input: memory CD4+ T cells sorted from blood. Regarding subset: CD45RA-negative fraction. The receptor's source is a man aged 18-30 years in good health. This chain joins TRBV10-2 and TRBJ2-7; 12 positions match TRBD1. DNA of the CDR3: TGCGCCAGCATTTCCGGGACAGGGGGCGACGAGCAGTACTTC. Its translation: CASISGTGGDEQYF.